This TCR beta chain was sequenced during a study of cytomegalovirus exposure and HLA in healthy donors. Turning to the study itself: There were fewer than 130 million unique TCR beta sequences, drawn from 180 million or so T cells, in an earlier analysis. Findings and caveats of the study: Further analysis was carried out later, and it showed several of the most significant clusters appearing linked to common viral pathogens. Later genetic work tied a missense DCLRE1C variant to beta-chain V and J trimming.

Among the donors, all were healthy bone marrow donors. In germline, CDR1 is SGHNT, CDR2 YYREEE (reference sequence). V shed 4 bases, J shed 15 bases, and the junction held 12 bases outside the gene matches. The length of the CDR3 is 14 residues. Concerning this clone itself: The target antigen is unknown.

The PCR made use of 60 Vbeta and 13 Jbeta primers. The method was immunoSEQ multiplex PCR; TCRdb's version includes in-frame clones alone and lacks a portion of them. Recorded here are around 44,000 clones; the top ten clones represent about 6.1%. The J gene is TRBJ1-6, the V gene TRBV5-4; 8 bases are a match to TRBD1. The TCR was taken from a male donor in good health and CMV-seropositive. Sequencing used PBMCs. Written as DNA, the CDR3 is TGTGCCAGCAGCGCCGACAGGGGAAACCCCGTCCTCCACTTT. The encoded protein is CASSADRGNPVLHF.